These 7 T cell receptor beta chains originate from one sample sequenced in a study of T cells in Graves' hyperthyroidism and ophthalmopathy. RNA transcripts gave rise to amplified TCR beta CDR3 regions. Using the HTBI primer set, a first-round RT-PCR was run on the TCR CDR3. TCRdb passed the multiplex PCR reads through MiXCR, listing each CDR3 protein once. The sample shows about 400,000 distinct CDR3 sequences, around 14% of them seen only once. The specimen sequenced was blood. Every receptor here comes from a woman aged 25 to 45 with Graves' hyperthyroidism.

At least ten counts were recorded for this clonotype. This chain uses TRBV12-3 or TRBV12-4 with TRBJ1-1; D not certain. This CDR3 contains 14 residues. V was cut by 3 bases and J by 2 bases, with 10 bases left in between. For the CDR3, the DNA is TGTGCCAGCAGTTTTAATCCCAGCAACACTGAAGCTTTCTTT. Its translation is CASSFNPSNTEAFF.

This clonotype was recorded a few times. CDR3 DNA sequence: TGTGCCAGCAGTCCCTACGGGACAGGGGTTGAAGCTTTCTTT. Its translation: CASSPYGTGVEAFF. V gene TRBV7-2 combines with J gene TRBJ1-1, with 10 nucleotides matching TRBD1. In germline, CDR1 is SGHTA, CDR2 FQGNSA. The CDR3 is 14 residues long. Trimming removed 6 bases from V and 7 bases from J; junction bases left unmatched: 8.

This clonotype was observed at least ten times. V usage is TRBV7-9 and J usage is TRBJ2-1; D not resolved. V lost 5 bases and J lost 0, with 11 bases in between. The CDR3 is 15 residues long. Germline V CDR1 and CDR2: SEHNR, FQNEAQ (reference sequence). CDR3 in DNA: TGTGCCAGCAGCCGTAGGCAGGACTCCTACAATGAGCAGTTCTTC. As protein: CASSRRQDSYNEQFF.

The chain is built from TRBV6-2 or TRBV6-3 and TRBJ1-5; a possible D gene is TRBD1 (5 bases). Trimming took 5 bases from V and 8 from J, leaving 22 bases between them. The CDR3 runs to 16 residues. Germline CDR1 and CDR2: MNHEY and SVGEGT. The DNA of the CDR3 is TGTGCCAGCAGTGTGTTACAGGCTCCTCTCAAGGAGCCCCAGCATTTT. Protein: CASSVLQAPLKEPQHF.

This clonotype was observed at least ten times. The V call is TRBV10-3, the J call TRBJ2-3, with D perhaps TRBD2 (6 bases). The ends were cut back, 0 bases at V and 4 bases at J, with 11 bases in the middle. This CDR3 has 15 amino acids. Germline CDR1 and CDR2: ENHRY and SYGVKD. As DNA, the CDR3 is TGTGCCATCAGTGAGTCGCGCGGGATATCAGATACGCAGTATTTT. It specifies CAISESRGISDTQYF.

This clonotype was seen more than once but under ten times. The chain is built from TRBV27 and TRBJ2-2, with 7 bases identical to TRBD1. Trimming cost V 2 bases and J 2 bases; bases outside gene matches: 8. The CDR3 totals 17 residues. Germline V gene lookup returns CDR1 MNHEY and CDR2 SMNVEV (reference sequence). CDR3 DNA sequence: TGTGCCAGCAGTTTACAAACAGGGGCCCTTAACACCGGGGAGCTGTTTTTT. Amino acid sequence: CASSLQTGALNTGELFF.

In this sample, this clonotype turned up many times. The rearrangement uses TRBV10-2 and TRBJ2-3, with TRBD2 identical over 7 bases. The CDR3 covers 20 residues. Germline values: CDR1 WSHSY, CDR2 SAAADI. With 6 bases clipped from V and 6 bases from J, the junction kept 27 bases outside the gene matches. CDR3 DNA sequence: TGCGCCAGCAGCGTGGGGGAGCGGGACGTGCCCTTGGTTTTCGAGGATACGCAGTATTTT. It is translated as CASSVGERDVPLVFEDTQYF.